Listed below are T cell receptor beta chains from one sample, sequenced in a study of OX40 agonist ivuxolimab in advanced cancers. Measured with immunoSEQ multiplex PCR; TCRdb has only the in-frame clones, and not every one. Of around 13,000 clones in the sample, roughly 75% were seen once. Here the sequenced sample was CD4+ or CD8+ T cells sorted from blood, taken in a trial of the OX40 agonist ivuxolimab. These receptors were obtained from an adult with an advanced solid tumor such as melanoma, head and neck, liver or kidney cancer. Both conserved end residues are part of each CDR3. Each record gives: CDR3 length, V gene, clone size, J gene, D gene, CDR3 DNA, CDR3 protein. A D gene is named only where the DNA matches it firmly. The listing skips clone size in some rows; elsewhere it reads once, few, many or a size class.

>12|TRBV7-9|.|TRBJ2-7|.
TGTGCCAGCAGCTTAGGAGACTACGAGCAGTACTTC
CASSLGDYEQYF
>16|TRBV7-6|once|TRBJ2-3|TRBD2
TGTGCCAGCAGCTCCCCGGCGGGGGGTGGGACAGATACGCAGTATTTT
CASSSPAGGGTDTQYF
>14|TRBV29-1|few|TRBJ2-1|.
TGCAGCACCACCGGGACTGAGATATGGAATGAGCAGTTCTTC
CSTTGTEIWNEQFF
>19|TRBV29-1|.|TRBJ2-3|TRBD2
TGCAGCGTTGAAGGACTAGCGGAATCCGATCCATTCCGCACAGATACGCAGTATTTT
CSVEGLAESDPFRTDTQYF
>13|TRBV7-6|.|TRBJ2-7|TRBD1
TGTGCCAGCAGCTCACCGGGACAGCTCGAGCAGTACTTC
CASSSPGQLEQYF
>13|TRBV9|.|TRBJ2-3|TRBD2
TGTGCCAGCAGCCCGGGGGGGCATGATACGCAGTATTTT
CASSPGGHDTQYF
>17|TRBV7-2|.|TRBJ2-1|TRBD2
TGTGCCAGCAGCTTACGAACTTTAGCGGGGGGCGCTCCCGAGCAGTTCTTC
CASSLRTLAGGAPEQFF
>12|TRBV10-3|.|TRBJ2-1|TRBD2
TGTGCCGTGGGACTAGACTACAATGAGCAGTTCTTC
CAVGLDYNEQFF
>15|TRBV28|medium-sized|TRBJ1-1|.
TGTGCCAGCAGTTTTTGGCAGGGCCTGAACACTGAAGCTTTCTTT
CASSFWQGLNTEAFF
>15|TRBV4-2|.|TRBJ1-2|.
TGTGCCAGCAGCCCCTTACTGCAAGGGGACCGCGGCTACACCTTC
CASSPLLQGDRGYTF
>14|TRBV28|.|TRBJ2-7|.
TGTGCCAGCAGTCATAAACCACCCCTAGCCGAGCAGTACTTC
CASSHKPPLAEQYF
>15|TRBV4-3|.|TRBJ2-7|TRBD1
TGCGCCAGCAGCCAAGACAGGACAGGGCCCTACGAGCAGTACTTC
CASSQDRTGPYEQYF
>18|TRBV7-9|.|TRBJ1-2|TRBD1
TGTGCCAGCAGCTTTAGTTCACAGGGGCCTTCATCTAACTATGGCTACACCTTC
CASSFSSQGPSSNYGYTF
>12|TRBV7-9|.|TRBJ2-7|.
TGTGCCACGCACGGGGAGACCTACGAGCAGTACTTC
CATHGETYEQYF
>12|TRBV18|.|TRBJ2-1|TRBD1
TGTGCCAGCCCAGGGGGCATGGGTGAGCAGTTCTTC
CASPGGMGEQFF
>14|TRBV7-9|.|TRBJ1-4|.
TGTGCCAGCATGCCGGGACGGCCTAATGAAAAACTGTTTTTT
CASMPGRPNEKLFF
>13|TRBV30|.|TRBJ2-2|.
TGTGCCTGGAGTATGGGCCAGACCGGGGAGCTGTTTTTT
CAWSMGQTGELFF
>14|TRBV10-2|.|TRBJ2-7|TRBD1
TGCGCCAGCAGTGAGACGACAGGGTACTACGAGCAGTACTTC
CASSETTGYYEQYF
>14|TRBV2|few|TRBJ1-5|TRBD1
TGTGCCAGCAGCTGGGGACAGTCCAATCAGCCCCAGCATTTT
CASSWGQSNQPQHF
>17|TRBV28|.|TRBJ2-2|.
TGTGCCAGCAGTCCCCGACACTTGAACTGGGTCACCGGGGAGCTGCTTTTT
CASSPRHLNWVTGELLF
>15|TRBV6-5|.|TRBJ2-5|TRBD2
TGTGCCAGCAGTTGGGGACTAGCGGGGCTGGAGACCCAGTACTTC
CASSWGLAGLETQYF
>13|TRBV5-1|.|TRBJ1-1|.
TGCGCCAGCAGCTTGGTGTCGGGAGCTGAAGCTTTCTTT
CASSLVSGAEAFF
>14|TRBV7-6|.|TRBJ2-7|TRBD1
TGTGCCAGCAGCTACGGGACAGGAGCCTACGAGCAGTACTTC
CASSYGTGAYEQYF
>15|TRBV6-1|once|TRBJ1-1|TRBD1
TGTGCCAGCAGTGAATGGACAGGGGGGAACACTGAAGCTTTCTTT
CASSEWTGGNTEAFF
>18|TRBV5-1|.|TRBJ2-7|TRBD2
TGCGCCAGCAGCTACGAAAGCGTGGGACTAGCGGGAGGACTGGAGCAGTACTTC
CASSYESVGLAGGLEQYF
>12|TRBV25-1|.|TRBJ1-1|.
TGTGCCAGCAGTGCCGGGGGCGTAGCAGCTTTCTTT
CASSAGGVAAFF
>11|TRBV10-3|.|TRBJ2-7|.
TGTGCCATCAGTTACGGCTACGAGCAGTACTTC
CAISYGYEQYF
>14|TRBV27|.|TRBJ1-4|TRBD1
TGTGCCAGCAGTATACACCGACAGGGTGAAAAACTGTTTTTT
CASSIHRQGEKLFF
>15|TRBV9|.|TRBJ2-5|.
TGTGCCAGCAGCCTCACAGGGGGAGGGCAAGAGACCCAGTACTTC
CASSLTGGGQETQYF
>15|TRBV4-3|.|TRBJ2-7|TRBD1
TGCGCCAGCAGCCATGGGACAGGGGCCTCCTACGAGCAGTACTTC
CASSHGTGASYEQYF
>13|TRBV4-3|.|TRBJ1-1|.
TGCGCCAGCAGCCAAGGGACCTACACTGAAGCTTTCTTT
CASSQGTYTEAFF
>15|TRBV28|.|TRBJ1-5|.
TGTGCCAGCAGATTCGACAGGACAGACAATCAGCCCCAGCATTTT
CASRFDRTDNQPQHF
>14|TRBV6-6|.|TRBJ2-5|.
TGTGCCAGCACCCCTCACACGTACCAAGAGACCCAGTACTTC
CASTPHTYQETQYF
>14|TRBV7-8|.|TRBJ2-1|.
TGTGCCAGCAGCTTAAGTAGTTACTACAATGAGCAGTTCTTC
CASSLSSYYNEQFF
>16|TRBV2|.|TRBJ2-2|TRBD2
TGTGCCAGCAGCGCGGGGGGGCCCCTCTTAGCCGGGGAGCTGTTTTTT
CASSAGGPLLAGELFF
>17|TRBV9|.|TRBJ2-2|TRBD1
TGTGCCAGCAGCGCCCCCGGACAGGGACCGGACACCGGGGAGCTGTTTTTT
CASSAPGQGPDTGELFF